What follows describes a single T cell receptor (beta chain). The sequenced template was cDNA made from the entire isolated RNA. Sequencing was performed with immunoSEQ multiplex PCR; in TCRdb, only in-frame clones are kept and a portion is missing. The sample lists under 90,000 clones, roughly 31% occurring once. Per germline, CDR1 SGHTA and CDR2 FQGNSA. With 4 bases removed from V and 2 bases from J, the gap between germline ends came to 9 bases. This CDR3 has 13 amino acids. Post-sort purity exceeded 95% for all sorted populations. The entry originates in a study of beta chain features in type 1 diabetes. As for the study in general: The patient and healthy donor groups were comparable for age, gender and cell yields.

Material for sequencing was stem cell memory CD4+ T cells from blood. The gene calls are TRBV7-2 and TRBJ2-7, with D possibly matching TRBD1 (5 bases). The clonotype was recovered from a woman aged 18-35 years in good health. CDR3 nucleotide sequence: TGTGCCAGCAGCTATTTACAGGCCTACGAGCAGTACTTC. Translating it yields CASSYLQAYEQYF.